A selection of T cell receptor beta chains follows, all from one sample in a study of PD-1 blockade in classical Hodgkin lymphoma. The protocol was immunoSEQ multiplex PCR, while the TCRdb copy is restricted to in-frame clones and leaves out a portion. Here the sample spans some 15,000 clones, under 90% being singletons. This material consisted of CD8+ T cells from blood, taken before the fourth cycle of nivolumab. The receptors come from a human donor with classical Hodgkin lymphoma. Both conserved end residues are part of each CDR3. Fields, in order: clone size, J gene, V gene, CDR3 protein. Not all rows give a size; the values are once, few, many and, for expanded clones, a class.

clone size: .; J gene: TRBJ2-7; V gene: TRBV7-2; CDR3 protein: CASSDPGPYEQYF
clone size: .; J gene: TRBJ2-7; V gene: TRBV5-1; CDR3 protein: CASSLGGTGFYEQYF
clone size: once; J gene: TRBJ2-1; V gene: TRBV2; CDR3 protein: CAGAGVHNEQFF
clone size: once; J gene: TRBJ2-7; V gene: TRBV29-1; CDR3 protein: CSVDPGQGYEQYF
clone size: .; J gene: TRBJ2-3; V gene: TRBV9; CDR3 protein: CASSLRLVPNTDTQYF
clone size: .; J gene: TRBJ2-1; V gene: TRBV27; CDR3 protein: CASGTLAGSYNEQFF
clone size: once; J gene: TRBJ2-7; V gene: TRBV7-3; CDR3 protein: CASSPPRRGFHYEQYF
clone size: .; J gene: TRBJ2-1; V gene: TRBV11-3; CDR3 protein: CASSSRDSYNEQFF
clone size: .; J gene: TRBJ1-6; V gene: TRBV10-3; CDR3 protein: CAISERGNNNSPLHF
clone size: .; J gene: TRBJ2-5; V gene: TRBV5-1; CDR3 protein: CASSLGTPLETQYF
clone size: .; J gene: TRBJ2-6; V gene: TRBV4-1; CDR3 protein: CASSQWGYGANVLTF
clone size: .; J gene: TRBJ1-1; V gene: TRBV5-4; CDR3 protein: CASSLEGYPGNTEAFF
clone size: .; J gene: TRBJ2-7; V gene: TRBV4-1; CDR3 protein: CASSPGTGSYEQYF
clone size: .; J gene: TRBJ2-7; V gene: TRBV6-6; CDR3 protein: CASSYSGSSYEQYF
clone size: .; J gene: TRBJ2-1; V gene: TRBV9; CDR3 protein: CASSVVGAPNRRFF
clone size: few; J gene: TRBJ1-1; V gene: TRBV19; CDR3 protein: CASSTGVTEAFF
clone size: few; J gene: TRBJ2-7; V gene: TRBV13; CDR3 protein: CASSETGDEQYF
clone size: .; J gene: TRBJ1-6; V gene: TRBV10-1; CDR3 protein: CASSDTYGSPLHF
clone size: once; J gene: TRBJ2-5; V gene: TRBV6-5; CDR3 protein: CASSHGTGSKETQYF
clone size: .; J gene: TRBJ2-7; V gene: TRBV7-9; CDR3 protein: CASSSGFGEFYEQYF
clone size: .; J gene: TRBJ2-3; V gene: TRBV15; CDR3 protein: CATSGRQVRYTDTQYF
clone size: .; J gene: TRBJ2-1; V gene: TRBV7-9; CDR3 protein: CASSFSGAWDEQFF
clone size: .; J gene: TRBJ1-2; V gene: TRBV19; CDR3 protein: CASRTTGGAGGYTF
clone size: .; J gene: TRBJ2-5; V gene: TRBV11-3; CDR3 protein: CASSLDVRDRGPETQYF
clone size: .; J gene: TRBJ2-7; V gene: TRBV5-4; CDR3 protein: CASSWGQGGSYEQYF
clone size: .; J gene: TRBJ2-3; V gene: TRBV7-9; CDR3 protein: CASSLLGPGTDTQYF
clone size: .; J gene: TRBJ1-2; V gene: TRBV11-2; CDR3 protein: CASSHPGVGFSYGYTF
clone size: .; J gene: TRBJ2-1; V gene: TRBV27; CDR3 protein: CATTTLDSNEQFF
clone size: once; J gene: TRBJ1-1; V gene: TRBV10-1; CDR3 protein: CARKGEAFF
clone size: .; J gene: TRBJ1-5; V gene: TRBV27; CDR3 protein: CASSPTGAVPQHF
clone size: once; J gene: TRBJ2-3; V gene: TRBV27; CDR3 protein: CASRGLAGPNWDTQYF
clone size: .; J gene: TRBJ2-3; V gene: TRBV12-5; CDR3 protein: CASGLPGDTQYF
clone size: few; J gene: TRBJ1-2; V gene: TRBV5-4; CDR3 protein: CASSFDEDGYTF